Detailed here is one TCR beta chain. This clone's antigen is unknown. The sequenced fragment ends 3 residues before the CDR3 boundary, so the rest is inferred from the germline J gene. Every participant had a single incident cervical HPV16 infection, and prevalent HPV16 infections were excluded. Cervical HPV DNA was detected with MY09/MY11 PCR, and genotyping was done by dot-blot hybridization. Fifteen mL of heparinized blood were centrifuged, and the buffy coat was split into aliquots, frozen at -30 degrees C, and then kept at -80 degrees C. QIAGEN kits were used to extract genomic DNA from the buffy coat specimens. V is cut by 1 base and J by 0 bases, and the space between the germline ends is 8 bases. Per the germline V gene, SGHRS is the CDR1 and YFSETQ is the CDR2. Spanning cysteine to phenylalanine, the CDR3 consists of 14 amino acids. Part of the CDR3 DNA is given, 33 bases translated from base 1.

TCR beta CDR3 regions were amplified by multiplex PCR from an average of about 1.1 ug genomic DNA per sample using the immunoSEQ assay. Primer bias was corrected in the assay by using a complete synthetic TCR repertoire to establish an amplification baseline. The amplicons were sequenced on the Illumina platform. The source study handled its data this way. Sequences were error-corrected by clustering with frequency ratios and a modified nearest-neighbor algorithm, then analyzed in the immunoSEQ Analyzer with IMGT gene definitions. At each rarefaction depth, TCR richness and evenness were averaged over 20 rarefaction repeats, and samples with fewer sequences than the depth were excluded. Wilcoxon rank sum tests with FDR correction were used to compare relative abundances of V, D and J genes between the groups. For the blinded duplicates, the intraclass correlation was approximately 96% for TCR richness and averaged about 75% across roughly 72 gene segments. TCRdb holds this immuneACCESS table with in-frame rearrangements only. Some clones are missing; in checked studies, unresolved V genes explain under half, and the rest has no known cause. V, J and clone size reflect that table, while D and trimming were determined from the DNA. The table for this sample records approximately 31,000 clones. Approximately 3% of the sample is taken by the ten largest.

The source of the sample is a study of T cells in women clearing cervical HPV infection listed by TCRdb under 2018. Background on the whole study: The cases were 20 to 25 women with histologically confirmed HPV16-related CIN3 or worse, and 2 of those women had invasive cancers. For cases, the median interval between lesion detection and blood sampling was around 160 days, with an interquartile range of roughly 85 to 220 days. Cases were matched to controls by age within five years and by the year the sample was collected. A median age of 34 years was observed in cases versus less than 40 in controls, and no significant differences in baseline characteristics were found. HLA typing was available for only a few women, so HLA type could not be excluded as a confounder. Blood from cases was collected at the visit where the lesion was first found, while blood from controls was collected once the infection could no longer be detected. The exploratory proof-of-principle case-control study was nested within the Guanacaste HPV Natural History Study in Costa Rica and compared TCR repertoires across cervical HPV16 outcomes. In the parent cohort, some 10,000 women aged 18 or older were enrolled in Guanacaste, Costa Rica, during about 1993 to 1994 and were followed for six to seven years. The controls were around 25 women whose single incident HPV16 infection cleared within 12 months with no development of precancer or cancer. As quality controls, five blinded duplicates were added to each group, bringing the total to approximately 60 samples made up of 50 or so participants and 10 replicates. Points the paper makes about the study in general: The cross-sectional design could not show whether associations preceded infection or resulted from it; effector/memory subsets and HPV-specific T cells were not isolated. Because T-cell numbers per sample were unknown, differences in richness could reflect varying T-cell content rather than repertoire biology. TRBV6-7 relative abundance was lower in cases than in controls (roughly 0.11% versus 0.16%; Bonferroni P = 0.0008). Random forest classifiers combining richness and V gene abundances distinguished cases from controls with an estimated AUC of approximately 0.83. CIN3+ cases had significantly higher TCR repertoire richness than controls across sequencing depths, but evenness did not differ between the groups.

The TCR comes from a woman aged 18-70 years with a cervical HPV16 infection that either progressed to CIN3+ or cleared (not recorded which). Sequenced: blood buffy coat. The chain is encoded by TRBV5-1 joined to TRBJ2-7; TRBD1 is perhaps the D gene, given 5 matching bases. The CDR3 corresponds to CASSLWGNSYEQYF. Incomplete CDR3 DNA: TGCGCCAGCAGCTTGTGGGGCAACTCCTACGAG.